Shown below are 25 T cell receptor beta chains from a single sample sequenced in a study of blood T cell repertoires in COVID-19. The protocol was immunoSEQ multiplex PCR, while the TCRdb copy is restricted to in-frame clones and leaves out a portion. In the table there are some 290,000 clones, over 65% of which are singletons. Sample: peripheral blood. These TCRs come from a man in his 60s who had recovered from COVID-19.

The chain couples TRBV5-4 to TRBJ1-1; TRBD1 is a possible D gene (6 bases). This CDR3 region has 15 residues. V dropped 5 bases and J dropped 6 bases, with 20 bases sitting between them. Germline lookup yields CDR1 SGHNT and CDR2 YYREEE (reference sequence). CDR3 bases: TGTGCCAGCAGTTCCGGGATGGACAGAGAGGCTGAAGCTTTCTTT. Translating it yields CASSSGMDREAEAFF.

The J gene is TRBJ2-3, the V gene TRBV24-1; 8 bases fit TRBD1. Germline CDR1 KGHDR, CDR2 SFDVKD. The CDR3 totals 17 residues. V shed 3 bases and J 5 bases; nucleotides not matched to a gene: 12. The CDR3 DNA reads as TGTGCCACCAGTGATGGAGGGACAGGCACGCTTGGAGATACGCAGTATTTT. As protein: CATSDGGTGTLGDTQYF.

The rearrangement links TRBV28 to TRBJ1-1, with TRBD1 as a possible D gene (5 bases). CDR1 is MDHEN and CDR2 is SYDVKM in the germline V gene. Trimming stripped 6 bases from V and 6 bases from J, with 17 bases between. The CDR3 consists of 14 residues. The CDR3 reads CASRGTSRGAEAFF. The DNA of the CDR3 is TGTGCCAGCAGGGGGACTTCCCGTGGCGCTGAAGCTTTCTTT.

This clone has just a few counts. The V call is TRBV7-8, the J call TRBJ1-6, with unresolved D. Germline V lookup: CDR1 SGHVS, CDR2 FQNEAQ. The CDR3 loop spans 12 amino acids. Trimming shortened V by 5 bases and J by 7 bases, and 6 bases separated the two germline ends. The CDR3 DNA reads as TGTGCCAGCAGCCACCAGAATTCACCCCTCCACTTT. Translation gives CASSHQNSPLHF. The variable domain in full, with the rest retrieved from reference TRBV7-8 and TRBJ1-6, is GAGVSQSPRYKVAKRGQDVALRCDPISGHVSLFWYQQALGQGPEFLTYFQNEAQLDKSGLPSDRFFAERPEGSVSTLKIQRTQQEDSAVYLCASSHQNSPLHFGNGTRLTVT.

This clone was found once. The gene calls are TRBV27 and TRBJ2-2; TRBD2 is a possible D gene (5 bases). V lost 3 bases and J 6 bases, leaving 20 bases between the germline ends. CDR3 length: 17 amino acids. Germline loops: CDR1 MNHEY, CDR2 SMNVEV (reference sequence). CDR3 region: CASSFWVASPGAGELFF. The DNA of the CDR3 is TGTGCCAGCAGTTTTTGGGTGGCTAGCCCCGGCGCCGGGGAGCTGTTTTTT.

This chain joins TRBV9 and TRBJ2-1, with 7 nucleotides matching TRBD2. This CDR3 is built from 15 residues. Germline CDR1 is SGDLS and CDR2 is YYNGEE. Unmatched junction bases numbered 9, after V lost 0 bases and J lost 9 bases. CDR3: CASSVDGGVRGEQFF. In DNA, the CDR3 is TGTGCCAGCAGCGTAGATGGGGGGGTCAGAGGTGAGCAGTTCTTC.

The chain joins TRBV6-5 to TRBJ1-2; TRBD1 agrees at 11 bases. In germline, CDR1 is MNHEY, CDR2 SVGAGI. The CDR3 extends over 15 amino acids. The ends lost 5 bases at V and 6 bases at J; junction bases unmatched: 8. CDR3 sequence reads: CASSRGQGARNGYTF. CDR3 sequence (DNA): TGTGCCAGCAGTCGCGGACAGGGGGCGCGTAATGGCTACACCTTC.

The genes are TRBV19 and TRBJ2-3; TRBD2 matches at 15 bases. The ends lost 0 bases at V and 6 bases at J; junction bases unmatched: 10. CDR1 and CDR2 (germline): LNHDA, SQIVND (reference sequence). The CDR3 covers 19 residues. CDR3 sequence: CASSIDARGLAGGLDTQYF. The CDR3 DNA reads as TGTGCCAGTAGTATAGACGCCCGGGGACTAGCGGGGGGCCTCGATACGCAGTATTTT.

The V call is TRBV6-5, the J call TRBJ1-1; D possibly corresponds to TRBD1 (6 bases). Germline V gives CDR1 MNHEY, CDR2 SVGAGI. The CDR3 is 15 residues long. V lost 7 bases, J lost 1 base, and 16 bases lay in between. CDR3 amino acids: CASIEDRIRNTEAFF. The CDR3 nucleotides read TGTGCCAGCATCGAGGACAGAATAAGGAACACTGAAGCTTTCTTT.

CDR3 amino acids: CASSLTRGASYEQYF. CDR3 sequence (DNA): TGCGCCAGCAGCTTGACGCGGGGGGCCTCCTACGAGCAGTACTTC. This rearrangement joins TRBV5-1 to TRBJ2-7; 8 nucleotides line up with TRBD2. V was clipped by 1 base and J by 0 bases; unmatched bases: 3. Germline V gives CDR1 SGHRS, CDR2 YFSETQ. The CDR3 has 15 residues.

This clone was seen once. This chain connects TRBV19 to TRBJ2-6, with D tentatively TRBD2 (6 bases). The CDR3 covers 16 residues. The germline gives CDR1 LNHDA, CDR2 SQIVND (reference sequence). Trimming stripped 5 bases from V and 0 bases from J, with 11 bases between. The CDR3 DNA reads TGTGCCAGTAGTGCGGGGCACCCCTCTGGGGCCAACGTCCTGACTTTC. The encoded protein is CASSAGHPSGANVLTF.

The rearrangement joins TRBV13 to TRBJ2-4; 10 bases fit TRBD1. J lost 8 bases, V lost 3 bases, and 13 bases had no gene match. This CDR3 region has 17 residues. Germline values: CDR1 PRHDT, CDR2 FYEKMQ (reference sequence). CDR3 nucleotide sequence: TGTGCCAGCAGCTTCCGGTTAAGCGGGACAGGGGCTGACATTCAGTACTTC. This sequence encodes CASSFRLSGTGADIQYF.

Details on this clone: Other DNA sequences within the sample encode an identical CDR3. This chain uses TRBV28 with TRBJ2-7; D call uncertain. Looked up from germline, CDR1 is MDHEN and CDR2 is SYDVKM. The CDR3 totals 12 residues. V gave up 5 bases and J gave up 4 bases, with 9 bases separating them. As DNA, the CDR3 is TGTGCCAGCAGTCCCCCCGGTTACGAGCAGTACTTC. This translates into CASSPPGYEQYF. The complete variable domain, with remaining parts taken from reference TRBV28 and TRBJ2-7, reads DVKVTQSSRYLVKRTGEKVFLECVQDMDHENMFWYRQDPGLGLRLIYFSYDVKMKEKGDIPEGYSVSREKKERFSLILESASTNQTSMYLCASSPPGYEQYFGPGTRLTVT.

This chain uses TRBV6-1 with TRBJ1-3; a possible D gene is TRBD1 (5 bases). Deletions cut 0 bases from V and 8 bases from J, with 8 bases between. This CDR3 has 13 residues. Germline CDR1 and CDR2: MNHNS and SASEGT. CDR3 sequence (DNA): TGTGCCAGCAGTGAAGCGCCCAGGGACACCATATATTTT. This gives the protein CASSEAPRDTIYF.

This chain connects TRBV7-3 to TRBJ2-1; tentatively, D is TRBD2 (6 bases). Trimming left V 5 bases short and J 6 bases short, with 26 bases between. The CDR3 has 18 amino acids. Germline values: CDR1 SGHTA, CDR2 FQGTGA. This CDR3 is CASSLYPRSVRRGNEQFF. In nucleotides, the CDR3 is TGTGCCAGCAGCCTCTACCCGCGGTCGGTTCGGCGGGGCAATGAGCAGTTCTTC.

This clone has only a few counts. The rearrangement joins TRBV18 to TRBJ2-3; D not certain. The germline V and J ends were trimmed by 5 bases and 3 bases, with 12 bases remaining between them. The CDR3 totals 14 residues. In germline, CDR1 is KGHSH, CDR2 LQKENI. Here the CDR3 DNA reads TGTGCCAGCTCAAGAGAAAGAGGTACAGATACGCAGTATTTT. The encoded protein is CASSRERGTDTQYF. Full variable domain (outside the CDR3, taken from reference TRBV18 and TRBJ2-3): NAGVMQNPRHLVRRRGQEARLRCSPMKGHSHVYWYRQLPEEGLKFMVYLQKENIIDESGMPKERFSAEFPKEGPSILRIQQVVRGDSAAYFCASSRERGTDTQYFGPGTRLTVL.

The chain combines TRBV6-5 with TRBJ1-6, with 9 bases that match TRBD1. This CDR3 region has 13 residues. V gave up 8 bases and J gave up 10 bases; unmatched junction bases: 6. Germline lookup yields CDR1 MNHEY and CDR2 SVGAGI. CDR3 coding DNA: TGTGCCAGCCGGACAGGGGTGGCCTCACCCCTCCACTTT. Translation: CASRTGVASPLHF.

This chain uses TRBV7-2 with TRBJ1-6, with D tentatively TRBD1 (5 bases). V lost 0 bases and J 7 bases, leaving 13 bases between the germline ends. This CDR3 contains 16 residues. The germline CDR1 and CDR2 sequences are SGHTA and FQGNSA. CDR3: CASSLAPGKLNSPLHF. In DNA form, the CDR3 reads TGTGCCAGCAGCTTAGCCCCAGGGAAGCTGAATTCACCCCTCCACTTT.

The chain carries TRBV15 and TRBJ1-1; no reliable D call. Trimming cost V 3 bases and J 5 bases, with 10 bases left between them. Germline V lookup: CDR1 LNHNV, CDR2 YYDKDF (reference sequence). The CDR3 totals 13 residues. The CDR3 region is CATSRKLGTEAFF. For the CDR3, the DNA is TGTGCCACCAGCAGGAAACTAGGGACTGAAGCTTTCTTT.

V usage is TRBV29-1 and J usage is TRBJ2-5, with D unclear. The V gene lost 4 bases and the J gene lost 7 bases, with 4 bases spanning the gap. This CDR3 region has 9 residues. CDR1 is SQVTM, CDR2 ANQGSEA, per germline. In DNA form, the CDR3 reads TGCAGCGTTGGGGCGACCCAGTACTTC. Protein sequence: CSVGATQYF.

This clone was seen just once. The chain carries TRBV30 and TRBJ1-6, with D unclear. V lost 4 bases and J 15 bases, leaving 13 bases between the germline ends. The CDR3 consists of 11 residues. The germline V gene encodes CDR1 GTSNPN and CDR2 SVGIG (reference sequence). DNA of the CDR3: TGTGCCTGGAAATCCGGAGTGGGCCTCCACTTT. Protein sequence: CAWKSGVGLHF.

V is TRBV6-4 and J is TRBJ2-7, with a weak D call TRBD2 (5 bases). Trimming pared 0 bases from V and 2 bases from J, leaving 14 bases between. The CDR3 length is 16 residues. Germline V gives CDR1 MRHNA, CDR2 SNTAGT. Here the CDR3 reads CASSDSRVAGPYEQYF. In nucleotides, the CDR3 is TGTGCCAGCAGTGACTCGAGGGTGGCAGGTCCCTACGAGCAGTACTTC.

The V gene is TRBV19, the J gene TRBJ2-2; no clear D. Germline values: CDR1 LNHDA, CDR2 SQIVND (reference sequence). The CDR3 covers 15 residues. V was cut by 4 bases and J by 3 bases, with 12 bases left in between. The CDR3 protein is CASSNARRYTGELFF. CDR3 DNA: TGTGCCAGTAGTAACGCCCGCAGGTACACCGGGGAGCTGTTTTTT.

The chain uses TRBV3-1 (or the pseudogene TRBV3-2) and TRBJ1-3; the D gene is possibly TRBD1 (5 bases). Germline-derived CDR1 and CDR2 are LGHDT and YNNKEL (reference sequence). CDR3 length: 12 amino acids. V lost 5 bases and J 9 bases, leaving 11 bases between the germline ends. CDR3 sequence: CASSTGHATIYF. DNA of the CDR3: TGTGCCAGCAGCACAGGACATGCCACCATATATTTT.

V and J are TRBV6-5 and TRBJ2-3, with 8 positions matching TRBD2. There are 15 residues in the CDR3. Germline CDR1 and CDR2: MNHEY and SVGAGI. After removal of 8 bases from V and 4 bases from J, the junction contained 11 bases not matched to a gene. The CDR3 here is CASRGAGGRADTQYF. The CDR3, as DNA: TGTGCCAGCCGGGGGGCGGGAGGAAGGGCAGATACGCAGTATTTT.